The subject of this entry is one TCR beta chain. This entry is derived from a study of blood T cell repertoires in COVID-19. Turning to the study itself: The study drew acute and convalescent COVID-19 samples from the United States, Italy and Spain. T cells, B-cell-depleted T cells, or PBMCs supplied cDNA or gDNA.

V was pared by 4 bases and J by 2 bases, with 11 bases of the junction left unmatched. The CDR3 extends over 18 amino acids. Germline V lookup: CDR1 SGHTA, CDR2 FQGNSA. Original processing notes: Using reference gene primer amplification, nucleated cell counts were estimated. Measured with immunoSEQ multiplex PCR; TCRdb has only the in-frame clones, and not every one. Clone size and the V and J calls come from that table; the DNA yielded D and trimming. The sample shows about 88,000 clones, 72% of them seen only once. The sequencing sample was made of peripheral blood. The TCR originated in a woman aged 55-69 years in a cohort sampled during active or convalescent COVID-19. The chain uses TRBV7-2 and TRBJ2-3; 11 nucleotides line up with TRBD2. The CDR3 nucleotides read TGTGCCAGCAGCTCAGTTTCTCTAGCGGGGGGCTACACAGATACGCAGTATTTT. Its protein product is CASSSVSLAGGYTDTQYF.